These T cell receptor beta chains were read from a single sample in a study of blood T cell repertoires in COVID-19. The method was immunoSEQ multiplex PCR; TCRdb's version includes in-frame clones alone and lacks a portion of them. The sample yields about 270,000 clones, 86% seen once. Sequenced: peripheral blood. These receptor sequences come from a woman older than 75 with COVID-19, enrolled during active disease. The CDR3 runs from the conserved cysteine through the conserved F or W. D genes are given only for firm matches. Where a row states a size, it is once, few, many or the class of an expanded clone; other rows omit it.

J	D	V	size	CDR3	DNA
TRBJ2-2	TRBD1	TRBV24-1	.	CATSDPGQGATGELFF	TGTGCCACCAGTGATCCGGGACAGGGGGCTACCGGGGAGCTGTTTTTT
TRBJ2-7	TRBD2	TRBV30	.	CAWSVAGVSYEQYF	TGTGCCTGGAGTGTAGCGGGGGTCTCCTACGAGCAGTACTTC
TRBJ1-2	.	TRBV4-3	.	CASSRTFGTLYGYTF	TGCGCCAGCAGCCGCACCTTCGGGACTCTATACGGCTACACCTTC
TRBJ2-1	TRBD1	TRBV5-1	.	CASSGGQGPLDEQFF	TGCGCCAGCAGCGGGGGACAGGGCCCCCTAGATGAGCAGTTCTTC
TRBJ2-7	TRBD1	TRBV5-5	.	CASSFTGTGAYEQYF	TGTGCCAGCAGCTTCACCGGGACAGGGGCCTACGAGCAGTACTTC
TRBJ1-3	TRBD1	TRBV7-9	once	CASSLDRGSSGNTIYF	TGTGCCAGCAGCCTCGACAGGGGAAGCTCTGGAAACACCATATATTTT
TRBJ1-5	TRBD1	TRBV18	.	CASSLGDSKVSQPQHF	TGTGCCAGCTCATTAGGGGACAGTAAAGTGAGCCAGCCCCAGCATTTT
TRBJ2-1	TRBD2	TRBV7-2	.	CASSSTSARLDNEQFF	TGTGCCAGCAGCTCTACTAGCGCTAGACTTGACAATGAGCAGTTCTTC
TRBJ2-1	.	TRBV5-1	.	CASSWQAITYNEQFF	TGCGCCAGCAGCTGGCAGGCTATTACCTACAATGAGCAGTTCTTC
TRBJ1-5	.	TRBV5-1	.	CASSLGAGLDIQPQHF	TGCGCCAGCAGCTTGGGGGCCGGGTTGGACATCCAGCCCCAGCATTTT
TRBJ1-3	.	TRBV5-5	.	CASSRSGNTIYF	TGTGCCAGCAGCCGGAGTGGAAACACCATATATTTT
TRBJ1-3	.	TRBV28	.	CASSKTGSGNTIYF	TGTGCCAGCAGTAAGACAGGATCAGGAAACACCATATATTTT
TRBJ1-2	.	TRBV27	.	CASTLRAGLHYGYTF	TGTGCCAGCACTCTTCGGGCGGGATTACACTATGGCTACACCTTC
TRBJ2-1	.	TRBV5-6	.	CASSLPSEQFF	TGTGCCAGCAGCTTGCCTAGCGAGCAGTTCTTC
TRBJ1-1	.	TRBV28	.	CASSRPEVGGDTEAFF	TGTGCCAGCAGCCGCCCTGAAGTGGGGGGAGACACTGAAGCTTTCTTT
TRBJ2-3	TRBD2	TRBV11-3	once	CASSLGVSGVTDTQYF	TGTGCCAGCAGCTTAGGGGTTAGCGGGGTCACAGATACGCAGTATTTT
TRBJ2-3	.	TRBV14	.	CASSPRLKDTQYF	TGTGCCAGCAGCCCCCGACTGAAAGATACGCAGTATTTT
TRBJ1-2	TRBD1	TRBV11-2	once	CASSLDGRDSYGYTF	TGCGCCAGCAGCTTAGACGGTCGGGACAGCTATGGCTACACCTTC
TRBJ1-1	.	TRBV20-1	.	CSASGTKNTEAFF	TGCAGTGCTAGTGGGACAAAGAACACTGAAGCTTTCTTT
TRBJ1-1	.	TRBV29-1	many	CSAVGRSAFF	TGCAGCGCAGTCGGGAGATCGGCTTTCTTT
TRBJ2-1	.	TRBV9	.	CASSSGPQPYNEQFF	TGTGCCAGCAGCAGCGGGCCTCAACCCTACAATGAGCAGTTCTTC
TRBJ1-1	.	TRBV6-2/TRBV6-3	.	CASSLTGFTEAFF	TGTGCCAGCAGCCTTACAGGTTTCACTGAAGCTTTCTTT
TRBJ1-5	.	TRBV29-1	.	CSVEFQDGQPQHF	TGCAGCGTTGAATTTCAGGATGGTCAGCCCCAGCATTTT
TRBJ1-1	.	TRBV6-6	.	CASSYPEQNTEAFF	TGTGCCAGCAGTTACCCCGAGCAGAACACTGAAGCTTTCTTT
TRBJ2-3	.	TRBV27	.	CASKRRGSTDTQYF	TGTGCCAGCAAACGACGGGGGAGCACAGATACGCAGTATTTT
TRBJ1-2	TRBD1	TRBV4-3	few	CASSQAGQGANYGYTF	TGCGCCAGCAGCCAGGCGGGACAGGGGGCTAACTATGGCTACACCTTC
TRBJ2-3	TRBD2	TRBV7-2	.	CASRPSGGPDTQYF	TGTGCCAGCAGACCTAGCGGGGGGCCAGATACGCAGTATTTT
TRBJ1-1	.	TRBV5-1	.	CASSLGGVNTEAFF	TGCGCCAGCAGCCTTGGGGGGGTGAACACTGAAGCTTTCTTT